The T cell receptor beta chain described here comes from a study of cytomegalovirus exposure and HLA in healthy donors. Overall study: In a later analysis, the 90 to 150 validation repertoires were reported to have used the same platform as the 600 to 700 first-cohort repertoires.

This clone has only a few counts. Its specificity is not known. While the first cohort had 600 to 800 subjects, the donors belonged to the separate validation cohort of roughly 130 subjects. Study-wide results and caveats: Within the 120 or so validation repertoires, first-cohort TCR clusters tended to co-occur, according to a later analysis. It was confirmed in vitro that a few of the CMV-associated chains were specific for CMV antigens.

Sequencing was performed with immunoSEQ multiplex PCR; in TCRdb, only in-frame clones are kept and a portion is missing. The table lists 65,000 to 80,000 clones, around 94% of them singletons. V was clipped by 2 bases and J by 4 bases; unmatched bases: 3. This CDR3 region has 14 residues. Germline V lookup: CDR1 ENHRY, CDR2 SYGVKD. The chain links TRBV10-3 to TRBJ1-1; 8 positions agree with TRBD1. Sequenced sample: PBMCs. This TCR derives from a woman in her late teens or twenties in good health and CMV-seropositive. In DNA form, the CDR3 reads TGTGCCATCAGTGAGGACAGGGGAATCACTGAAGCTTTCTTT. Amino acids: CAISEDRGITEAFF.